The TCR beta chain described here comes from a study of shared clonotypes between healthy human individuals. Study-level points and caveats: The rarefaction results pointed to incomplete sorted-subset sequencing despite large depth.

The assay was immunoSEQ multiplex PCR, and TCRdb's table has in-frame clones only and misses some. The profile shows roughly 1,000,000 clones, about 80% of them singletons. Between the trimmed V and J ends, which lost 2 bases and 5 bases, there was a span of 9 bases. The CDR3 totals 14 residues. Germline loops: CDR1 ENHRY, CDR2 SYGVKD. With respect to this clone: Its antigen is undetermined.

This chain joins TRBV10-3 and TRBJ2-2; the D is unclear. The clonotype originates from a man younger than 30 in good health. Some clones in this sample may be carry-over from other donors' samples. Sequenced sample: memory CD4+ T cells from PBMCs. Subset here: CD45RA-negative fraction. CDR3: CAISEREGTGELFF. The CDR3 DNA follows: TGTGCCATCAGTGAGAGAGAAGGGACCGGGGAGCTGTTTTTT.